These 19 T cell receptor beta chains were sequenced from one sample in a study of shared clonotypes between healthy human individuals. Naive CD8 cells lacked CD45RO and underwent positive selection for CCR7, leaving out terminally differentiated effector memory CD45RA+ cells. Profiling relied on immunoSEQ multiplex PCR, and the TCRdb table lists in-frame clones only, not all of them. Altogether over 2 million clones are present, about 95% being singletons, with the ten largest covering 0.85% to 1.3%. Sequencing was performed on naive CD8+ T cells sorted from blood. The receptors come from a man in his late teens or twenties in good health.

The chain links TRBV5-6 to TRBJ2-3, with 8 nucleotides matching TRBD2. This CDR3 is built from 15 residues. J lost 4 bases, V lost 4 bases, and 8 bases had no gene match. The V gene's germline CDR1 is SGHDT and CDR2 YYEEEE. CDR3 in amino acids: CASSDPTGGPDTQYF. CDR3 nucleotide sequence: TGTGCCAGCAGCGACCCGACGGGAGGGCCAGATACGCAGTATTTT.

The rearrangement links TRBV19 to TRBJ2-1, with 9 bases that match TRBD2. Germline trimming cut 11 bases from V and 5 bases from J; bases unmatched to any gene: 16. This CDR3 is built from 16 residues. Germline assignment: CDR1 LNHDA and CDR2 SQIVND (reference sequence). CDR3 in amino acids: CAASIAGAAENNEQFF. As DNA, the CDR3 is TGTGCCGCGTCAATAGCGGGAGCGGCGGAAAACAATGAGCAGTTCTTC. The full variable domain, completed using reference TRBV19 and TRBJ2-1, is DGGITQSPKYLFRKEGQNVTLSCEQNLNHDAMYWYRQDPGQGLRLIYYSQIVNDFQKGDIAEGYSVSREKKESFPLTVTSAQKNPTAFYLCAASIAGAAENNEQFFGPGTRLTVL.

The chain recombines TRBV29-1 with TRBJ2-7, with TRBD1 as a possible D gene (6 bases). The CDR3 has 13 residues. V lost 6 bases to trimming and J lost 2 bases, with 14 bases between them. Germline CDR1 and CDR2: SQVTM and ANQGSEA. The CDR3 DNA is TGCAGCGTAGAGACAGGACAGACCTACGAGCAGTACTTC. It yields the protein CSVETGQTYEQYF.

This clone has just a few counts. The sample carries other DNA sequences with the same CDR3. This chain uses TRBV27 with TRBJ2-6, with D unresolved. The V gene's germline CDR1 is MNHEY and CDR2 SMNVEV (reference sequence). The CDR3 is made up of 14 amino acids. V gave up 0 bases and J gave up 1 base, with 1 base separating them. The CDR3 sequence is CASSLSSGANVLTF. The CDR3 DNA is TGTGCCAGCAGTTTATCGTCTGGGGCCAACGTCCTGACTTTC.

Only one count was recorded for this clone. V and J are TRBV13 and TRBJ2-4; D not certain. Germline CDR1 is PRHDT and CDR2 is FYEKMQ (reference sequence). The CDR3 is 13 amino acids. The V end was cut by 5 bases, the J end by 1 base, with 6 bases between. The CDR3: CASSARAKNIQYF. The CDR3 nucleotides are TGTGCCAGCAGCGCCCGGGCCAAAAACATTCAGTACTTC.

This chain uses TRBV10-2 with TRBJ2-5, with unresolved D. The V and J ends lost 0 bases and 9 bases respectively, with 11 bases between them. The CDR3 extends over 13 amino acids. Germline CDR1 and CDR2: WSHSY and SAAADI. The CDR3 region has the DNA TGCGCCAGCAGTGAGTCATTCGGGCAGTCCCAGTACTTC. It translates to CASSESFGQSQYF.

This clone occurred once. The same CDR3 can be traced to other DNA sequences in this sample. Here the CDR3 reads CASSEGQGGPYEQYF. As DNA, the CDR3 is TGTGCCAGCAGCGAGGGACAGGGGGGCCCCTACGAGCAGTACTTC. This chain joins TRBV7-9 and TRBJ2-7; the match to TRBD1 covers 11 bases. Trimming removed 5 bases from V and 2 bases from J; junction bases left unmatched: 5. Looked up from germline, CDR1 is SEHNR and CDR2 is FQNEAQ (reference sequence). The CDR3 totals 15 residues.

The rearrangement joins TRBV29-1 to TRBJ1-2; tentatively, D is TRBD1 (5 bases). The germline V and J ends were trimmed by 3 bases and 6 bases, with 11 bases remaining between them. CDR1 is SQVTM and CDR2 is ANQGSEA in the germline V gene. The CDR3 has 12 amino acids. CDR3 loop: CSVDPGTDGYTF. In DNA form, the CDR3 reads TGCAGCGTTGATCCAGGGACGGATGGCTACACCTTC.

The CDR3 loop reads CASSPGSDNQPQHF. As DNA, the CDR3 is TGTGCCAGCAGCCCGGGGTCAGACAATCAGCCCCAGCATTTT. The chain carries TRBV9 and TRBJ1-5, with no clear D. Germline CDR1 is SGDLS and CDR2 is YYNGEE. With 4 bases removed from V and 3 bases from J, the gap between germline ends came to 11 bases. CDR3 length equals 14 residues.

This CDR3 is CSVVGVEAEAFF. CDR3 nucleotide sequence: TGCAGCGTTGTAGGGGTGGAAGCTGAAGCTTTCTTT. V and J are TRBV29-1 and TRBJ1-1; a weak D match, TRBD1 (5 bases). Germline lookup yields CDR1 SQVTM and CDR2 ANQGSEA. Trimming cost V 4 bases and J 6 bases, with 12 bases left between them. This CDR3 contains 12 residues.

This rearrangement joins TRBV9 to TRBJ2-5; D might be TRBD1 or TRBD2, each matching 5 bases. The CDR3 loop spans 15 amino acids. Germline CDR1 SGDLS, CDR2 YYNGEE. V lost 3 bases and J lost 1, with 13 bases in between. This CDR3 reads CASSGESGTQETQYF. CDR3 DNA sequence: TGTGCCAGCAGCGGTGAATCAGGGACCCAAGAGACCCAGTACTTC.

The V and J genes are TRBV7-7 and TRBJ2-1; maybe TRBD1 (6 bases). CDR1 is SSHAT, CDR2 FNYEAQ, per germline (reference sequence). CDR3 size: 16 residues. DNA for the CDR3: TGTGCTAGTGAAGGACGGGACACCTTATCCTACAATGAGCAGTTCTTC. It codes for CASEGRDTLSYNEQFF.

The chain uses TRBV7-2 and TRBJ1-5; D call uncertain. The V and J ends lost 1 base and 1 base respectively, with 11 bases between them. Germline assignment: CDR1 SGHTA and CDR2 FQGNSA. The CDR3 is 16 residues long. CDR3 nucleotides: TGTGCCAGCAGCTTAGGTGGGCTTGGGAGCAATCAGCCCCAGCATTTT. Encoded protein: CASSLGGLGSNQPQHF.

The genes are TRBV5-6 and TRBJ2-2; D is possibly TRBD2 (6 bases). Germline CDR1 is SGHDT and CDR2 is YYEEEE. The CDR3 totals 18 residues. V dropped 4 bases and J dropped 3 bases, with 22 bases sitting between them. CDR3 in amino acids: CASSLGLTAMTDTGELFF. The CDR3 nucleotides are TGTGCCAGCAGCCTCGGACTAACTGCGATGACGGACACCGGGGAGCTGTTTTTT.

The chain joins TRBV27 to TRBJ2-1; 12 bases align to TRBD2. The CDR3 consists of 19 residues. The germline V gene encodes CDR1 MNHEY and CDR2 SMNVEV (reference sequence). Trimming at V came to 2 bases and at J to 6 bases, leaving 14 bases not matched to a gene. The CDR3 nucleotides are TGTGCCAGCAGTTTACTCACTATCTCGACTAGCGGGAGAGGCAATGAGCAGTTCTTC. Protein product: CASSLLTISTSGRGNEQFF.

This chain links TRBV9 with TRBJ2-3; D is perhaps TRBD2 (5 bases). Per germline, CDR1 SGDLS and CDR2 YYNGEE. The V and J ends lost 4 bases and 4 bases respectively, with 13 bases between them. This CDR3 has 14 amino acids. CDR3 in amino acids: CASSLRGLADTQYF. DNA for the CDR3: TGTGCCAGCAGCTTGCGAGGGCTGGCAGATACGCAGTATTTT. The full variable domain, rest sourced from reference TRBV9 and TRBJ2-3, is DSGVTQTPKHLITATGQRVTLRCSPRSGDLSVYWYQQSLDQGLQFLIQYYNGEERAKGNILERFSAQQFPDLHSELNLSSLELGDSALYFCASSLRGLADTQYFGPGTRLTVL.

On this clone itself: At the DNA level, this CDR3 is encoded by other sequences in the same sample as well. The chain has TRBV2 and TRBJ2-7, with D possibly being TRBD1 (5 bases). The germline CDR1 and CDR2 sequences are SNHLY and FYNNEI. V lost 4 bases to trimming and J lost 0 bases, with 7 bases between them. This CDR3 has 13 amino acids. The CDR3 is CASSAGFSYEQYF. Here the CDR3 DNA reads TGTGCCAGCAGTGCAGGGTTCTCCTACGAGCAGTACTTC.

CDR3 residues: CASSLSDGGSSYEQYF. Here the CDR3 DNA reads TGTGCCAGCAGTTTATCGGACGGTGGGAGCTCCTACGAGCAGTACTTC. The chain is built from TRBV27 and TRBJ2-7, with D perhaps matching TRBD2 (5 bases). Trimming took 0 bases from V and 0 from J, leaving 12 bases between them. Looked up from germline, CDR1 is MNHEY and CDR2 is SMNVEV (reference sequence). This CDR3 spans 16 amino acids.

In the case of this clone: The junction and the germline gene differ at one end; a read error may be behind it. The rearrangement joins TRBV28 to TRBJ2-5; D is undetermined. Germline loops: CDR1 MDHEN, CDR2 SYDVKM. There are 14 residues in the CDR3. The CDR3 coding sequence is TGTGCCGGCAGCACCCCCCGGCAGCAAGAGACCCAGTACTTC. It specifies CAGSTPRQQETQYF.